One sample yielded the 18 T cell receptor beta chains listed below, sequenced in a study of regulatory T cells in long-lasting Graves disease. The authors built TCR beta libraries using iRepertoire HTBI primers and Arm-PCR of CDR3 regions. MiXCR was run by TCRdb on the multiplex PCR reads, yielding one entry per CDR3 protein. The sample has 530,000 or so distinct CDR3 sequences, about 16% seen once; the top ten hold about 12%. Documented time point: newly diagnosed GD, antithyroid drugs for less than 3 months. RNA from PBMCs was the source of the TCR library. The same specimen was also included in a second study, on T cells in Graves' hyperthyroidism and ophthalmopathy.

The sample was peripheral blood mononuclear cells (PBMCs), taken at new diagnosis, from a patient treated with antithyroid drugs. These receptors were taken from a man between 18 and 35 years old with Graves disease.

Details on this clonotype: This may come from a read error, since a much larger clone is one base off. The rearrangement uses TRBV20-1 and TRBJ2-1, with a tentative D call TRBD2 (8 bases). The DNA end lines up better with TRBJ2-5; the J call may be wrong. This CDR3 comprises 18 residues. Per germline, CDR1 DFQATT and CDR2 SNEGSKA (reference sequence). DNA of the CDR3: TGCAGTGCGAAAAGGGACAGCCCCGAGCGGGAGCCTGAAGGGACCCAGTACTTC. This encodes CSAKRDSPEREPEGTQYF.

This clonotype showed up just a few times. The CDR3 end shows no conserved phenylalanine or tryptophan, and so a read error is likely. This chain joins TRBV29-1 and TRBJ2-1; 11 bases fit TRBD1. CDR3 length equals 17 residues. J lost 6 bases, V lost 1 base, and 11 bases had no gene match. Germline CDR1 SQVTM, CDR2 ANQGSEA. CDR3 in DNA: TGCAGCGTTGAAGGGGGACAGGGGGTCCCCCAGACCAATGAGCAGTTCGTC. It translates to CSVEGGQGVPQTNEQFV.

This clonotype appeared many times. V gene TRBV2 combines with J gene TRBJ2-1; D not resolved. V was trimmed by 3 bases and J by 8 bases, leaving 20 bases between them. This CDR3 is built from 16 residues. Germline CDR1 is SNHLY and CDR2 is FYNNEI. The CDR3 nucleotides read TGTGCCAGCAGTGAGGGTGTGGTCCTCATCGGCGATGAGCAGTTCTTC. It yields the protein CASSEGVVLIGDEQFF.

This clonotype came up a few times. A much more abundant neighbour one base away suggests this may be a read error. The chain recombines TRBV3-1 with TRBJ1-1, with 8 bases fitting TRBD1. After removal of 1 base from V and 3 bases from J, the junction contained 7 bases not matched to a gene. In germline, CDR1 is LGHDT, CDR2 YNNKEL (reference sequence). The CDR3 loop spans 16 amino acids. CDR3 region: CASSQASGGADTEAFF. The CDR3 DNA is TGTGCCAGCAGCCAAGCCTCAGGGGGCGCAGACACTGAAGCTTTCTTT.

This clonotype was seen only a few times. The chain employs TRBV18 and TRBJ2-2; no reliable D call. There are 15 residues in the CDR3. Germline CDR1 reads KGHSH; CDR2 reads LQKENI. V gave up 2 bases and J gave up 7 bases, with 14 bases separating them. Here the CDR3 reads CASSPFGPPGGELFF. DNA for the CDR3: TGTGCCAGCTCACCATTCGGACCGCCGGGCGGGGAGCTGTTTTTT.

This clonotype was detected ten times or more. The rearrangement joins TRBV11-2 to TRBJ2-7; tentative D call: TRBD2 (6 bases). Trimming cost V 3 bases and J 5 bases, with 14 bases left between them. This CDR3 comprises 14 residues. CDR1 is SGHAT, CDR2 FQNNGV, per germline. The CDR3 DNA is TGTGCCAGCAGCTTGGGGATTGGCGGGGACGAGCAGTACTTC. This sequence encodes CASSLGIGGDEQYF.

Only a few counts were recorded for this clonotype. CDR3: CASSVGQSGYTF. CDR3 bases: TGTGCCAGCAGTGTGGGCCAGAGTGGCTACACCTTC. The rearrangement links TRBV2 to TRBJ1-2; D is ambiguous. CDR3 length equals 12 residues. Germline assignment: CDR1 SNHLY and CDR2 FYNNEI. Trimming pared 4 bases from V and 7 bases from J, leaving 10 bases between.

As to this clonotype: A much larger clone is a single base away; this may be a read error. This is likely a read error, given that the CDR3 carries no conserved phenylalanine or tryptophan at its end. The chain joins TRBV28 to TRBJ1-2, with D unresolved. There are 14 residues in the CDR3. The ends were cut back, 6 bases at V and 2 bases at J, with 13 bases in the middle. Germline loops: CDR1 MDHEN, CDR2 SYDVKM. CDR3 in amino acids: CASSLRLSNYGYTS. The CDR3, as DNA: TGTGCCAGCAGCCTCCGCCTCTCAAACTATGGCTACACCTCC.

This clonotype was recorded many times. The chain couples TRBV5-1 to TRBJ2-3; 13 bases align to TRBD2. The germline gives CDR1 SGHRS, CDR2 YFSETQ. The CDR3 runs to 18 residues. Losses at the gene ends were 1 base for V and 0 bases for J; bases not matched to a gene: 5. Here the CDR3 reads CASSLIGTSGTSTDTQYF. As DNA, the CDR3 is TGCGCCAGCAGCTTGATCGGGACTAGCGGGACGAGCACAGATACGCAGTATTTT.

This clonotype showed up many times. The chain uses TRBV29-1 and TRBJ2-5; D unresolved. Germline V lookup: CDR1 SQVTM, CDR2 ANQGSEA. V shed 4 bases and J shed 5 bases, with 14 bases lying between them. The CDR3 consists of 13 residues. The CDR3 sequence: CSVVRTLGETQYF. CDR3 bases: TGCAGCGTTGTGCGAACATTGGGGGAGACCCAGTACTTC.

This clonotype was picked up a small number of times. The chain uses TRBV5-4 and TRBJ1-6; tentative D call: TRBD1 (5 bases). The CDR3 totals 12 residues. Germline values: CDR1 SGHNT, CDR2 YYREEE (reference sequence). Trimming took off 5 bases at V and 7 bases at J, with 7 bases between the two ends. The CDR3 region is CASSGGNSPLHF. As DNA, the CDR3 is TGTGCCAGCAGTGGGGGGAATTCACCCCTCCACTTT.

This clonotype came up many times. The rearrangement links TRBV27 to TRBJ2-7; D is perhaps TRBD2 (5 bases). The CDR3 extends over 16 amino acids. Germline loops: CDR1 MNHEY, CDR2 SMNVEV (reference sequence). V shed 3 bases and J shed 0 bases, with 15 bases lying between them. The CDR3 DNA follows: TGTGCCAGCAGTTTGCTTTCAGTCGAGGGCTCCTACGAGCAGTACTTC. Translated: CASSLLSVEGSYEQYF.

V and J are TRBV9 and TRBJ2-4; D is perhaps TRBD2 (6 bases). Germline V gene sequence: CDR1 SGDLS, CDR2 YYNGEE. Trimming took 3 bases from V and 0 from J, leaving 13 bases between them. This CDR3 comprises 16 residues. DNA for the CDR3: TGTGCCAGCAGCGAATCTAGCGACCGAGCCAAAAACATTCAGTACTTC. This codes for CASSESSDRAKNIQYF.

This clonotype was picked up many times. The V and J genes are TRBV5-1 and TRBJ1-2, with 12 bases identical to TRBD1. This CDR3 contains 13 residues. Trimming took 3 bases from V and 9 from J; bases not matched to a gene: 3. The germline V gene has CDR1 SGHRS and CDR2 YFSETQ. The CDR3: CASSSGQGASYTF. CDR3 DNA: TGCGCCAGCAGCTCGGGACAGGGGGCAAGCTACACCTTC.

V is TRBV20-1 and J is TRBJ1-4; D ambiguous. V was trimmed by 2 bases and J by 8 bases, leaving 12 bases between them. The CDR3 is 13 amino acids. Germline CDR1 reads DFQATT; CDR2 reads SNEGSKA (reference sequence). The CDR3 nucleotides read TGCAGTGCTAGAAACGGGTTTGGCGAAAAACTGTTTTTT. It codes for CSARNGFGEKLFF.

The gene calls are TRBV29-1 and TRBJ2-7; either TRBD1 or TRBD2 may fit D (5 bases each). Trimming took 6 bases from V and 6 from J, leaving 9 bases between them. This CDR3 region has 10 residues. Per the germline V gene, CDR1 is SQVTM and CDR2 is ANQGSEA. The CDR3 nucleotides are TGCAGCGTAAGGGACGGCGAGCAGTACTTC. Its protein is CSVRDGEQYF.

This clonotype has at least ten counts. The rearrangement uses TRBV6-2 or TRBV6-3 and TRBJ1-2, with D perhaps matching TRBD1 (5 bases). Germline V lookup: CDR1 MNHEY, CDR2 SVGEGT. The CDR3 has 18 amino acids. Trimming took 0 bases from V and 0 from J, leaving 17 bases between them. CDR3 DNA: TGTGCCAGCAGTTACTCGATTTCCTGGGCAGGGACTAACTATGGCTACACCTTC. Its protein product is CASSYSISWAGTNYGYTF.

The V gene is TRBV5-1, the J gene TRBJ2-5, with D possibly matching TRBD2 (5 bases). V lost 3 bases to trimming and J lost 5 bases, with 17 bases between them. This CDR3 comprises 15 residues. In germline, CDR1 is SGHRS, CDR2 YFSETQ. Here the CDR3 reads CASSSGVTPRETQYF. The DNA of the CDR3 is TGCGCCAGCAGCTCCGGGGTCACCCCCCGGGAGACCCAGTACTTC.